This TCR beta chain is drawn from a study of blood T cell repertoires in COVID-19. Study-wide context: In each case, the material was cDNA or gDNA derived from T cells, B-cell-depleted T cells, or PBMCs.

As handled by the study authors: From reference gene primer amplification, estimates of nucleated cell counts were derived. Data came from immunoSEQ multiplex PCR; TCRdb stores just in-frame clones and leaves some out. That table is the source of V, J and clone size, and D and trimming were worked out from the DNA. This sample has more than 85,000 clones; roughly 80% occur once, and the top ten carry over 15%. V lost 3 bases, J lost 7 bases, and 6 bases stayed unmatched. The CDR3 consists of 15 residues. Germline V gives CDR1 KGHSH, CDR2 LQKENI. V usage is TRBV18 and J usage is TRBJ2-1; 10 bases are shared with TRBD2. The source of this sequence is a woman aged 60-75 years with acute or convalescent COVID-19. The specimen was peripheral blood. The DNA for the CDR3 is TGTGCCAGCTCACCCGAGCGGGGGGGCGGGAATGAGCAGTTCTTC. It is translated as CASSPERGGGNEQFF.